The 5 T cell receptor beta chains below were found in one sample sequenced in a study of cytomegalovirus exposure and HLA in healthy donors. PCR involved 60 Vbeta and 13 Jbeta primers. Assay: immunoSEQ multiplex PCR; the TCRdb copy retains only in-frame clones and omits some. The data hold some 170,000 clones, with around three quarters observed a single time. Sequencing was done on a sample of PBMCs. These receptor sequences come from a woman in her thirties or forties in good health and CMV-seronegative.

In this sample, this clone turned up a few times. The rearrangement uses TRBV5-1 and TRBJ1-1, with 8 bases lining up with TRBD1. Unmatched junction bases numbered 6, after V lost 4 bases and J lost 4 bases. Germline lookup yields CDR1 SGHRS and CDR2 YFSETQ. The CDR3 length is 14 residues. Here the CDR3 reads CASSKNTGGTEAFF. As DNA, the CDR3 is TGCGCCAGCAGCAAGAACACAGGGGGCACTGAAGCTTTCTTT.

The chain combines TRBV2 with TRBJ2-3; 8 bases are shared with TRBD2. Germline-derived CDR1 and CDR2 are SNHLY and FYNNEI. The CDR3 has 15 residues. The V segment lost 8 bases and the J segment 5 bases; nucleotides outside the gene matches: 12. In nucleotides, the CDR3 is TGTGCCAGCTCCACCCTAACTAGCGGTGGAGATACGCAGTATTTT. Translating gives CASSTLTSGGDTQYF.

The V and J genes are TRBV7-3 and TRBJ2-1; TRBD2 agrees at 11 bases. The germline V gene has CDR1 SGHTA and CDR2 FQGTGA. CDR3 length equals 18 residues. The trim removed 0 bases at V and 7 bases at J, leaving 11 bases unmatched. DNA for the CDR3: TGTGCCAGCAGCTTAACCGGCAGGTTAGCGGGAGGGCCGAATGAGCAGTTCTTC. Translated: CASSLTGRLAGGPNEQFF.

The table lists this clone with a few counts. This rearrangement joins TRBV5-4 to TRBJ2-3; weak D call: TRBD2 (5 bases). The CDR3 has 16 amino acids. The V gene lost 2 bases and the J gene lost 4 bases, with 17 bases spanning the gap. CDR1 and CDR2 (germline): SGHNT, YYREEE (reference sequence). The CDR3 region is CASSLGSPLAADTQYF. Here the CDR3 DNA reads TGTGCCAGCAGCTTAGGATCGCCGCTAGCAGCAGATACGCAGTATTTT.

This chain links TRBV2 with TRBJ2-7, with D possibly being TRBD1 (6 bases). CDR1 is SNHLY and CDR2 is FYNNEI in the germline V gene. The CDR3 is made up of 14 amino acids. The V gene lost 6 bases and the J gene lost 6 bases, with 18 bases spanning the gap. CDR3 nucleotides: TGTGCCAGCAGGGGGGACACTCCTGGAACCGAGCAGTACTTC. It yields the protein CASRGDTPGTEQYF.